This T cell receptor (beta chain) derives from a study of read filtering for tumor transcriptome and immune sequencing. Whole-study context: After DNase treatment, RNA was made into whole-transcriptome libraries. TCR-mapped reads were about 4 to 11 million with IR-seq versus roughly 85 to 1,300 with RNA-seq.

Germline V gene sequence: CDR1 SGHAT, CDR2 FQNNGV. Trimming left V 0 bases short and J 0 bases short, with 16 bases between. The CDR3 totals 18 residues. In its sample, this clonotype was seen many times. The antigen remains undetermined. This library used roughly 0.4 ug RNA and molecular barcoded adaptors spanning alpha/delta and beta/gamma chains. From the reads, TCRdb called clonotypes with MiXCR, one entry per CDR3 protein. The data hold under 30,000 distinct CDR3 sequences, with approximately 22% observed a single time. Study conclusions and caveats: The CD138-negative fraction was mixed bone marrow immune cells, not pure T cells.

This chain joins TRBV11-2 and TRBJ2-3, with D perhaps being TRBD1 or TRBD2 (5 bases each). The sample was a population of CD138-negative cells sorted from bone marrow. This TCR derives from a donor older than 35 with multiple myeloma. The CDR3 DNA reads TGTGCCAGCAGCTTAGACCCCTGGGACGGGAACAGCACAGATACGCAGTATTTT. Its translation is CASSLDPWDGNSTDTQYF. The variable domain in full, completed from reference TRBV11-2 and TRBJ2-3, reads EAGVAQSPRYKIIEKRQSVAFWCNPISGHATLYWYQQILGQGPKLLIQFQNNGVVDDSQLPKDRFSAERLKGVDSTLKIQPAKLEDSAVYLCASSLDPWDGNSTDTQYFGPGTRLTVL.